This T cell receptor (beta chain) was found in a study of blood T cell repertoires in COVID-19. TCRdb's copy holds only in-frame clones and misses some; the assay was immunoSEQ multiplex PCR. The repertoire holds more than 250,000 clones, with approximately 86% as singletons. Membership in each cohort depended on participant-reported clinical history. Each recovered donor of Cohort 3 presented with two negative PCRs, clearance, or symptom resolution. Sequencing was performed on PBMCs or T cells enriched from blood (not recorded which). The sequence was obtained from a woman in her late teens or twenties who had recovered from COVID-19.

The CDR3 protein is CASSQTNPRLAGGPYNEQFF. In DNA, the CDR3 is TGCGCCAGCAGTCAAACCAACCCTAGACTAGCGGGAGGGCCCTACAATGAGCAGTTCTTC. The chain employs TRBV23-1 and TRBJ2-1; 14 nucleotides align to TRBD2. TRBV23-1 is noted as an ORF with a role that remains uncertain. The CDR3 totals 20 residues. V lost 2 bases, J lost 2 bases, and 11 bases stayed unmatched.